This T cell receptor beta chain was captured in a study of CD8 T cells in ankylosing spondylitis. TCRdb reprocessed the 5' RACE reads via MiXCR and lists one record per CDR3 protein. This sample yields 650,000 to 800,000 distinct CDR3 sequences, of which over 15% are seen a single time; 15% to 20% belongs to the top ten. The CDR3 loop spans 15 amino acids. Germline CDR1 reads MNHEY; CDR2 reads SVGEGT. V shed 5 bases and J shed 6 bases, with 20 bases lying between them. Findings of the study overall: Seemingly distinctive of ankylosing spondylitis blood was a TCR beta motif formed by eight highly homologous variants. Significant enrichment of disease-linked clones was reported in matched ankylosing spondylitis synovial fluid.

A few counts support this clonotype. Its antigen remains unknown. The chain recombines TRBV6-2 or TRBV6-3 with TRBJ2-7; possibly TRBD1 for D (5 bases). The specimen was blood, either unsorted or a sorted T cell fraction (not recorded which). The sequence was collected from a male donor with ankylosing spondylitis. The CDR3 loop is CASSTLLQGNGEQYF. For the CDR3, the DNA is TGTGCCAGCAGTACGCTCCTCCAGGGAAATGGCGAGCAGTACTTC.